Detailed here is one T cell receptor (beta chain). Trimming took 2 bases from V and 0 from J, leaving 10 bases between them. Germline CDR1 SGHTA, CDR2 FQGNSA. This CDR3 region has 15 residues. TCRdb keeps only in-frame clones here, not all; method: immunoSEQ multiplex PCR. The top ten clones hold about 10% of a sample with about 140,000 clones, roughly 92% of them seen once. The source of the sample is a study of control samples from healthy donors and cancer patients. This TCR was sampled from a man aged 30 to 45 in good health. The chain has TRBV7-2 and TRBJ1-1; D call uncertain. Sequencing was done on a sample of blood. The CDR3 DNA reads as TGTGCCAGCAGCTTACGGGTCAGACTGAACACTGAAGCTTTCTTT. Translation: CASSLRVRLNTEAFF.